The source of this TCR beta chain is a study of blood T cell repertoires in COVID-19. Germline-derived CDR1 and CDR2 are LNHNV and YYDKDF (reference sequence). V lost 0 bases and J 7 bases, leaving 16 bases between the germline ends. This CDR3 spans 15 amino acids. Produced via immunoSEQ multiplex PCR; TCRdb's table is partial and in-frame only. This table holds approximately 120,000 clones, roughly three quarters found once. The specimen was peripheral blood. The TCR sequence derives from an elderly man with acute or convalescent COVID-19. The chain is built from TRBV15 and TRBJ2-7; D call uncertain. The CDR3 is CATSRDQGTTGEQYF. CDR3 nucleotide sequence: TGTGCCACCAGCAGAGATCAAGGCACGACGGGTGAGCAGTACTTC.